This T cell receptor beta chain was observed in a study of neurological immune-mediated disorders (dated by TCRdb to between 2019 and 2020). About the full investigation: The study compared peripheral blood TCR-beta repertoires of HTLV-I-associated myelopathy (HAM/TSP) patients, multiple sclerosis patients and healthy controls using UMI-based sequencing. Longitudinal HAM/TSP donors and healthy donors each had 3 time-points at intervals of roughly 3-40 months. The approximately 110 TCR-beta libraries included longitudinal samples, technical triplicates and paired sorted CD4+ and CD8+ T-cell subsets alongside PBMC samples. The cohort comprised around 70 subjects: roughly 14 HAM/TSP patients, 34 multiple sclerosis patients and 20 or so healthy controls.

From its cysteine to its phenylalanine, the CDR3 spans 13 amino acids. Only CDR3 DNA remains: 39 bases, in frame from the first base. CDR1 SGHRS and CDR2 YFSETQ are derived from the germline V gene. The germline ends are 8 bases apart after V is trimmed by 0 bases and J by 7 bases. Concerning this clonotype: Its antigen remains unidentified. No much larger clone is present one base from it, and per-base qualities are unavailable.

In light of the paper, this sample's time point label describes: longitudinal time-point 1 (baseline). Libraries from unsorted PBMCs were made from 2 million PBMCs kept in RNAlater at -80 degrees C until RNA extraction. Peripheral blood was subjected to Ficoll-Hypaque density gradient centrifugation to isolate PBMCs, which were then cryopreserved in liquid nitrogen. To synthesize cDNA, template-switch 5'RACE was performed with a primer carrying a 10-nucleotide random unique molecular identifier so that each TCR transcript was tagged. Over 170 million TCR-beta sequences, covering 15-18 subjects, were produced in each sequencing run. The RNeasy kit was used for extraction of total RNA. The KAPA Real-time Library Amplification kit was used to amplify TCR-beta VDJ regions with primers for the TCR constant region and the 5'RACE anchor. Sample indexes and Illumina adaptors were added in a first PCR, after which library yield was increased in a second PCR. After purification with Ampure beads, the TCR product of roughly 650 bp was size-selected on a 2% E-gel SizeSelection system. Library quality was checked on a Bioanalyzer, concentration was measured with Qubit, and libraries were quantified with the Kapa Library Quantification kit before pooling. Libraries were sequenced paired-end 2 x 150 bp on an Illumina HiSeq 2500. To increase sequence diversity, about 25-31% phiX was spiked into each library pool. Regarding the original processing steps: Quality-filtered reads were processed with the UMI-based MiGEC pipeline, and over 75% of raw TCR sequences were removed by the MiGEC pipeline during error correction. VDJ genes were aligned to IMGT germline references, and clonotypes were defined by unique CDR3 amino acid sequence plus V-J genes. Clonal expansion, Shannon diversity, and CDR3 relatedness (CalcPairwiseDistances, ClusterSamples) were evaluated with VDJtools, and phylogenetic trees were built with CLCbio workbench. Expanded clones were defined as having at least 8 unique UMIs, based on coefficient-of-variation modelling across technical triplicates. The public reads were quality trimmed at Q25 with fastp and then assembled into clones with MiXCR by TCRdb, keeping productive beta chains. Identical CDR3 proteins give one entry, which carries the most common genes and DNA. In this record, the V and J calls reflect TCRdb's handling and not the investigators' own analysis. In this sample the table shows 67,000 or so distinct CDR3 sequences, about 13% of which occur a single time. The top ten hold around 4.6% of the sample.

Overall results and qualifications from the work: Across subjects, expanded clones never shared an identical CDR3 amino acid sequence, which suggests that the TCR-beta repertoires in every group were private. TCR clonal expansion was greatest in HAM/TSP patients and smallest in MS patients, who ranked below even healthy controls.

This receptor chain uses TRBV5-1 and TRBJ2-1, with the D gene call left open. Material for sequencing was PBMCs. The sequence was obtained from a female donor with HTLV-1-associated myelopathy (HAM/TSP). The encoded CDR3 is CASSLAPMNEQFF. Here is the DNA: TGCGCCAGCAGCTTGGCCCCAATGAATGAGCAGTTCTTC.